The 28 T cell receptor beta chains reported below all come from one sample, sequenced in a study of cytomegalovirus exposure and HLA in healthy donors. The primer mix had 60 Vbeta and 13 Jbeta primers. Produced via immunoSEQ multiplex PCR; TCRdb's table is partial and in-frame only. The table lists around 130,000 clones, roughly four fifths of them singletons. The source material was PBMCs. Receptor source: a woman aged 40-49 years in good health and CMV-seropositive.

The rearrangement joins TRBV2 to TRBJ1-6; no reliable D call. CDR3 length: 12 amino acids. V was pared by 3 bases and J by 13 bases, with 10 bases between. Germline CDR1 SNHLY, CDR2 FYNNEI. CDR3 in amino acids: CASSDSVGPLHF. The DNA for the CDR3 is TGTGCCAGCAGTGACAGTGTGGGCCCCCTCCACTTT.

The chain couples TRBV6-5 to TRBJ2-4, with D possibly being TRBD1 (6 bases). The CDR3 extends over 16 amino acids. V was cut by 4 bases and J by 3 bases, with 16 bases left in between. Germline CDR1 reads MNHEY; CDR2 reads SVGAGI. CDR3 bases: TGTGCCAGCAGTTCGGGGACATCTCGGGGCAAAAACATTCAGTACTTC. Translation: CASSSGTSRGKNIQYF.

As regards this clone: The sample carries other DNA sequences with the same CDR3. The chain uses TRBV9 and TRBJ1-1; no clear D gene. This CDR3 has 13 residues. CDR1 and CDR2 (germline): SGDLS, YYNGEE. The V end lost 2 bases, the J end lost 1 base, and 6 bases lay between the germline ends. Here the CDR3 reads CASSVAGNTEAFF. The CDR3 region has the DNA TGTGCCAGCAGCGTCGCAGGGAACACTGAAGCTTTCTTT.

This rearrangement joins TRBV30 to TRBJ1-3; D unclear. CDR3 length: 15 residues. Germline values: CDR1 GTSNPN, CDR2 SVGIG (reference sequence). V was trimmed by 0 bases and J by 2 bases, leaving 11 bases between them. CDR3 in amino acids: CAWSVQRAPGNTIYF. The CDR3 DNA reads TGTGCCTGGAGTGTTCAGCGAGCACCTGGAAACACCATATATTTT. Drawing the rest from reference TRBV30 and TRBJ1-3, the complete variable domain is SQTIHQWPATLVQPVGSPLSLECTVEGTSNPNLYWYRQAAGRGLQLLFYSVGIGQISSEVPQNLSASRPQDRQFILSSKKLLLSDSGFYLCAWSVQRAPGNTIYFGEGSWLTVV.

This clone was picked up a small number of times. V gene TRBV9 combines with J gene TRBJ2-2; no firm D call. Germline loops: CDR1 SGDLS, CDR2 YYNGEE. Between the trimmed V and J ends, which lost 0 bases and 5 bases, there was a span of 5 bases. The CDR3 has 13 residues. The DNA of the CDR3 is TGTGCCAGCAGCGTAGTCCCGACCGGGGAGCTGTTTTTT. Amino acids: CASSVVPTGELFF.

The DNA for the CDR3 is TGTGCCAGCAGCTTACGCCCCCTCGGGACAGGGGGACACAATGAGCAGTTCTTC. Its protein is CASSLRPLGTGGHNEQFF. The chain employs TRBV7-9 and TRBJ2-1; 11 bases agree with TRBD1. Germline V gives CDR1 SEHNR, CDR2 FQNEAQ (reference sequence). J was trimmed by 5 bases and V by 2 bases; bases with no gene match: 11. The CDR3 runs to 18 residues.

The chain employs TRBV5-1 and TRBJ2-7; 10 bases match TRBD1. CDR3 length: 15 amino acids. The germline gives CDR1 SGHRS, CDR2 YFSETQ. The ends lost 2 bases at V and 5 bases at J; junction bases unmatched: 7. As DNA, the CDR3 is TGCGCCAGCAGCTTTCGGGACAGGGGTGTAGACGAGCAGTACTTC. Translating gives CASSFRDRGVDEQYF.

This chain links TRBV5-1 with TRBJ1-4; maybe TRBD1 (6 bases). V dropped 4 bases and J dropped 0 bases, with 10 bases sitting between them. Germline-derived CDR1 and CDR2 are SGHRS and YFSETQ. The length of the CDR3 is 15 residues. The CDR3 coding sequence is TGCGCCAGCAGCAAGAGGGGGTCAACTAATGAAAAACTGTTTTTT. This encodes CASSKRGSTNEKLFF.

The gene calls are TRBV19 and TRBJ2-7, with 7 positions matching TRBD2. The CDR3 totals 11 residues. Per germline, CDR1 LNHDA and CDR2 SQIVND (reference sequence). Trimming removed 4 bases from V and 7 bases from J; junction bases left unmatched: 1. The CDR3 nucleotides are TGTGCCAGTAGTAGGGGAGGGGAGCAGTACTTC. Translating gives CASSRGGEQYF.

This clone came up a few times. The genes are TRBV18 and TRBJ2-5; TRBD2 agrees at 8 bases. V lost 4 bases and J lost 3; bases outside the gene matches: 7. From germline, CDR1 is KGHSH and CDR2 LQKENI. This CDR3 is built from 15 residues. The CDR3 is CASSLSAGGEETQYF. For the CDR3, the DNA is TGTGCCAGCTCACTCTCCGCGGGAGGCGAAGAGACCCAGTACTTC.

This chain connects TRBV6-5 to TRBJ2-5, with D possibly being TRBD2 (6 bases). Deletions cut 8 bases from V and 7 bases from J, with 23 bases between. The germline V gene has CDR1 MNHEY and CDR2 SVGAGI. The CDR3 totals 15 residues. CDR3 nucleotides: TGTGCCAGCCTACCCCAGTCCGGGGGAGCGGGGACCCAGTACTTC. Translating gives CASLPQSGGAGTQYF.

The CDR3 region has the DNA TGTGCCAGCAGCGGCCCGGGCTACGAGCAGTACTTC. Amino acid sequence: CASSGPGYEQYF. The chain couples TRBV7-6 to TRBJ2-7; D remains unclear. The germline gives CDR1 SGHVS, CDR2 FNYEAQ. CDR3 size: 12 residues. V lost 5 bases, J lost 3 bases, and 8 bases lay in between.

This clone turned up a few times. The V and J genes are TRBV10-3 and TRBJ2-7, with 12 bases fitting TRBD1. The V gene's germline CDR1 is ENHRY and CDR2 SYGVKD. V shed 6 bases and J 6 bases; nucleotides not matched to a gene: 6. This CDR3 spans 14 amino acids. This CDR3 is CAISRDRGHCEQYF. The CDR3 region has the DNA TGTGCCATCAGCCGGGACAGGGGGCACTGCGAGCAGTACTTC.

The chain links TRBV4-1 to TRBJ2-7, with 8 bases lining up with TRBD1. This CDR3 has 15 residues. J was trimmed by 5 bases and V by 1 base; bases with no gene match: 7. Germline V CDR1 and CDR2: MGHRA, YSYEKL. The CDR3 sequence: CASSQVPDRDHEQYF. The DNA for the CDR3 is TGCGCCAGCAGCCAAGTTCCGGACAGGGACCACGAGCAGTACTTC.

The chain joins TRBV29-1 to TRBJ1-2; D gene unclear. CDR3 size: 13 residues. The V and J ends lost 0 bases and 1 base respectively, with 6 bases between them. Germline CDR1 SQVTM, CDR2 ANQGSEA. The CDR3: CSVEDPGNYGYTF. In nucleotides, the CDR3 is TGCAGCGTTGAAGATCCGGGTAACTATGGCTACACCTTC.

The genes are TRBV7-3 and TRBJ2-1; possibly TRBD2 for D (5 bases). Trimming took off 1 base at V and 7 bases at J, with 8 bases between the two ends. The CDR3 spans 13 residues. Germline V lookup: CDR1 SGHTA, CDR2 FQGTGA. CDR3 amino acids: CASSLIGGNEQFF. The CDR3, as DNA: TGTGCCAGCAGCTTAATTGGCGGGAATGAGCAGTTCTTC.

V and J are TRBV18 and TRBJ1-2; tentative D call: TRBD1 (6 bases). Germline CDR1 and CDR2: KGHSH and LQKENI. The V end was cut by 3 bases, the J end by 0 bases, with 8 bases between. The CDR3 runs 14 residues. CDR3 in DNA: TGTGCCAGCTCACCGACAGGTTCTAACTATGGCTACACCTTC. Protein product: CASSPTGSNYGYTF.

The chain recombines TRBV2 with TRBJ1-3; perhaps TRBD1 as D (6 bases). In germline, CDR1 is SNHLY, CDR2 FYNNEI. V dropped 2 bases and J dropped 4 bases, with 15 bases sitting between them. The CDR3 sequence is 16 residues long. CDR3: CASSETSGVAGNTIYF. DNA of the CDR3: TGTGCCAGCAGTGAAACGTCAGGGGTAGCCGGAAACACCATATATTTT.

This clone appeared a few times. This chain links TRBV6-5 with TRBJ1-2, with 10 positions matching TRBD1. This CDR3 contains 15 residues. Germline assignment: CDR1 MNHEY and CDR2 SVGAGI. After removal of 5 bases from V and 6 bases from J, the junction contained 9 bases not matched to a gene. The DNA for the CDR3 is TGTGCCAGCAGTCGTCGGGACAGGGGTACTAATGGCTACACCTTC. As protein: CASSRRDRGTNGYTF.

This chain uses TRBV5-1 with TRBJ2-7; 7 bases match TRBD1. The V gene's germline CDR1 is SGHRS and CDR2 YFSETQ. V shed 5 bases and J 5 bases; nucleotides not matched to a gene: 4. The CDR3 runs 12 residues. The CDR3 nucleotides are TGCGCCAGCAGAACAGGGGTCCACGAGCAGTACTTC. As protein: CASRTGVHEQYF.

The CDR3 loop is CASSPPQGGYEQYF. DNA for the CDR3: TGTGCCAGCTCACCACCCCAGGGTGGTTACGAGCAGTACTTC. The rearrangement uses TRBV18 and TRBJ2-7, with D possibly matching TRBD1 (5 bases). The CDR3 consists of 14 residues. V was clipped by 0 bases and J by 4 bases, with 10 bases between them. Germline CDR1 reads KGHSH; CDR2 reads LQKENI.

The V and J genes are TRBV30 and TRBJ2-1; D is possibly TRBD1 (5 bases). Trimming left V 0 bases short and J 10 bases short, with 13 bases between. Germline values: CDR1 GTSNPN, CDR2 SVGIG (reference sequence). The CDR3 covers 13 residues. The CDR3 nucleotides read TGTGCCTGGAGTGTACTTGGGGCAGGGGAGCAGTTCTTC. Residues: CAWSVLGAGEQFF.

This rearrangement joins TRBV10-3 to TRBJ2-6; possible D gene TRBD2, 7 bases. The CDR3 sequence is 18 residues long. Looked up from germline, CDR1 is ENHRY and CDR2 is SYGVKD. V lost 6 bases and J lost 0, with 18 bases in between. The CDR3 DNA reads TGTGCCATCAGATCCGGAGGGGGGGGCTCCTCTGGGGCCAACGTCCTGACTTTC. Protein sequence: CAIRSGGGGSSGANVLTF.

This chain connects TRBV7-6 to TRBJ2-7, with a tentative D call TRBD1 (6 bases). The V and J ends lost 1 base and 7 bases respectively, with 8 bases between them. The CDR3 covers 12 residues. Germline CDR1 SGHVS, CDR2 FNYEAQ. The CDR3 DNA reads as TGTGCCAGCAGCTTAGGGGGGCGGGAGCAGTACTTC. Its protein is CASSLGGREQYF.

The chain has TRBV15 and TRBJ1-2; 9 bases fit TRBD1. Per the germline V gene, CDR1 is LNHNV and CDR2 is YYDKDF (reference sequence). V lost 5 bases, J lost 1 base, and 5 bases stayed unmatched. This CDR3 spans 15 amino acids. The CDR3 reads CATSEDRGHNYGYTF. The CDR3 nucleotides are TGTGCCACCAGCGAGGACAGGGGACATAACTATGGCTACACCTTC.

The chain has TRBV4-2 and TRBJ1-3; D remains ambiguous. This CDR3 region has 15 residues. Trimming removed 1 base at V and 0 bases at J, with 7 bases between. Looked up from germline, CDR1 is LGHNA and CDR2 is YNFKEQ. The CDR3 loop reads CASSQGESSGNTIYF. The CDR3 region has the DNA TGTGCCAGCAGCCAAGGAGAAAGCTCTGGAAACACCATATATTTT.

This clone was detected only a few times. The chain uses TRBV6-5 and TRBJ1-2, with TRBD1 matching 7 bases. J was trimmed by 7 bases and V by 2 bases; bases with no gene match: 7. Germline V gives CDR1 MNHEY, CDR2 SVGAGI. The CDR3 spans 14 residues. The CDR3 sequence is CASSYVDRVSGYTF. CDR3 DNA: TGTGCCAGCAGTTACGTAGACAGGGTCTCTGGCTACACCTTC.

V is TRBV6-5 and J is TRBJ1-1; 7 bases are shared with TRBD1. CDR1 MNHEY and CDR2 SVGAGI come from the germline V gene. The CDR3 runs 14 residues. J was trimmed by 4 bases and V by 6 bases; bases with no gene match: 8. CDR3 in amino acids: CASSVTGFSTEAFF. As DNA, the CDR3 is TGTGCCAGCAGCGTGACAGGGTTTAGCACTGAAGCTTTCTTT.